The 19 T cell receptor beta chains given below trace back to one sample, sequenced in a study of T-cell reconstitution after alpha-beta-depleted transplantation in children (dated by TCRdb to the mid-2010s). Library generation was performed with PCR. The sequencer listed for this sample is Illumina HiSeq 2500. Molecular barcoding was employed in the preparation of TCR libraries, with unique molecular identifiers being used to normalize TCRbeta repertoire quantification. TCRdb cleaned the public reads at Q25 with fastp, built clones with MiXCR and kept in-frame beta chains. Rows matching on CDR3 protein sequence are summarized as one entry with the most common DNA and genes. The sample table holds 60,000 or so distinct CDR3 sequences, of which 44% were seen once. Under 98% of the sample belongs to the ten largest clones. The label giving this sample's treatment or condition can be read as: allogeneic hematopoietic cell transplantation with graft depleted of TCRalphabeta T cells and CD19 B cells.

The starting material was PBMCs, mostly from graft donor cells, obtained 360 days after TCRalphabeta/CD19-depleted stem cell transplant. Source of these receptors: a male patient under 18 who had a stem cell transplant for acute lymphoblastic leukemia, so the T cells may come from the graft donor.

This chain connects TRBV5-6 to TRBJ2-7; maybe TRBD2 (5 bases). V was trimmed by 1 base and J by 0 bases, leaving 14 bases between them. Looked up from germline, CDR1 is SGHDT and CDR2 is YYEEEE. This CDR3 contains 16 residues. The CDR3 here is CASSLRARAPSYEQYF. In DNA, the CDR3 is TGTGCCAGCAGCTTGCGCGCGCGGGCTCCCTCCTACGAGCAGTACTTC.

This clonotype occurred a few times. V and J are TRBV7-2 and TRBJ2-1; perhaps D is TRBD1 or TRBD2 (5 bases each). CDR3 size: 13 residues. Trimming removed 4 bases at V and 7 bases at J, with 11 bases between. Germline CDR1 reads SGHTA; CDR2 reads FQGNSA. Here the CDR3 reads CASSSGPGNEQFF. The CDR3 coding sequence is TGTGCCAGCAGCTCGGGGCCGGGTAATGAGCAGTTCTTC.

About this clonotype itself: Compared with germline, one end of the junction differs, possibly owing to a read error. V and J are TRBV20-1 and TRBJ2-1, with TRBD2 matching 7 bases. Germline V gene data show CDR1 as DFQATT and CDR2 as SNEGSKA (reference sequence). The CDR3 consists of 13 residues. CDR3 nucleotide sequence: TGCAGTGCCCTTGGGGAGGGCGCCCGCTCCGTGGTCTTC. Translation: CSALGEGARSVVF.

This clonotype was seen only a few times. The chain couples TRBV2 to TRBJ2-7; 7 bases match TRBD2. The germline V gene encodes CDR1 SNHLY and CDR2 FYNNEI. There are 13 residues in the CDR3. Losses at the gene ends were 6 bases for V and 5 bases for J; bases not matched to a gene: 7. The CDR3 DNA reads TGTGCCAGCAGCGGGGGAGGGATCCACGAGCAGTACTTC. Amino acids: CASSGGGIHEQYF.

The chain recombines TRBV29-1 with TRBJ2-7; perhaps TRBD1 as D (6 bases). V was pared by 3 bases and J by 1 base, with 16 bases between. This CDR3 region has 15 residues. Per germline, CDR1 SQVTM and CDR2 ANQGSEA. The DNA for the CDR3 is TGCAGCGTTGAGGTTGTTGGGACACCTTCCTACGAGCAGTACTTC. It codes for CSVEVVGTPSYEQYF.

The chain carries TRBV4-2 and TRBJ1-2; D call uncertain. Germline V gives CDR1 LGHNA, CDR2 YNFKEQ. The CDR3 covers 12 residues. V lost 0 bases, J lost 5 bases, and 4 bases lay in between. The CDR3 coding sequence is TGTGCCAGCAGCCAAGATTCATATGGCTACACCTTC. Protein sequence: CASSQDSYGYTF.

The chain recombines TRBV4-1 with TRBJ2-3; tentatively, D is TRBD1 (6 bases). Trimming stripped 3 bases from V and 1 base from J, with 11 bases between. This CDR3 comprises 15 residues. Germline CDR1 is MGHRA and CDR2 is YSYEKL. CDR3 in amino acids: CASSHRGGGTDTQYF. CDR3 in DNA: TGCGCCAGCAGCCACCGAGGGGGAGGCACAGATACGCAGTATTTT.

The chain recombines TRBV9 with TRBJ2-4, with 8 bases fitting TRBD2. Germline trimming cut 0 bases from V and 3 bases from J; bases unmatched to any gene: 5. The V gene's germline CDR1 is SGDLS and CDR2 YYNGEE. CDR3 length: 16 amino acids. CDR3 loop: CASSVDGGVGKNIQYF. CDR3 coding DNA: TGTGCCAGCAGCGTAGACGGGGGGGTGGGCAAAAACATTCAGTACTTC.

This chain connects TRBV12-3 or TRBV12-4 to TRBJ2-5; 7 bases align to TRBD1. The junction had 8 bases not matched to a gene; V was cut back by 6 bases and J by 1 base. The CDR3 is 15 amino acids. CDR3 sequence: CASSLRRQGQETQYF. DNA for the CDR3: TGTGCCAGCAGCCTCCGAAGACAGGGCCAAGAGACCCAGTACTTC.

The rearrangement joins TRBV11-2 to TRBJ2-3; 8 nucleotides align to TRBD1. Trimming removed 2 bases from V and 5 bases from J; junction bases left unmatched: 6. Germline loops: CDR1 SGHAT, CDR2 FQNNGV. The length of the CDR3 is 15 residues. The CDR3 DNA is TGTGCCAGCAGCTTACACAGGGGGGCTGAAGATACGCAGTATTTT. Translated, it gives CASSLHRGAEDTQYF.

The chain has TRBV20-1 and TRBJ1-5; D may be TRBD1 (5 bases). V lost 3 bases, J lost 1 base, and 13 bases lay in between. This CDR3 region has 15 residues. Germline assignment: CDR1 DFQATT and CDR2 SNEGSKA (reference sequence). CDR3 region: CSASQGPFSNQPQHF. Here the CDR3 DNA reads TGCAGTGCTAGTCAGGGCCCCTTCAGCAATCAGCCCCAGCATTTT.

The chain has TRBV9 and TRBJ2-1; perhaps TRBD2 as D (6 bases). The CDR3 extends over 13 amino acids. Germline loops: CDR1 SGDLS, CDR2 YYNGEE. V was clipped by 3 bases and J by 10 bases, with 14 bases between them. The CDR3 sequence: CASSGREREEQFF. The CDR3 nucleotides are TGTGCCAGCAGCGGACGGGAGAGGGAGGAGCAGTTCTTC. Full variable domain (outside the CDR3, taken from reference TRBV9 and TRBJ2-1): DSGVTQTPKHLITATGQRVTLRCSPRSGDLSVYWYQQSLDQGLQFLIQYYNGEERAKGNILERFSAQQFPDLHSELNLSSLELGDSALYFCASSGREREEQFFGPGTRLTVL.

The chain employs TRBV20-1 and TRBJ2-7; TRBD2 matches 13 bases. Per germline, CDR1 DFQATT and CDR2 SNEGSKA (reference sequence). This CDR3 comprises 18 residues. V was pared by 0 bases and J by 4 bases, with 12 bases of the junction left unmatched. The CDR3 nucleotides are TGCAGTGCTAGAGACGCCCGGACTAGCGGGAGTGTTCTTTACGAGCAGTACTTC. Translated, it gives CSARDARTSGSVLYEQYF.

This chain uses TRBV9 with TRBJ2-3; a possible D gene is TRBD2 (5 bases). Germline V gene sequence: CDR1 SGDLS, CDR2 YYNGEE. Trimming cost V 6 bases and J 2 bases, with 19 bases left between them. The CDR3 totals 16 residues. The CDR3 spells CASTPGGRAYTDTQYF. In DNA, the CDR3 is TGTGCCAGCACCCCAGGTGGGCGGGCCTACACAGATACGCAGTATTTT.

This clonotype was counted a few times. The chain is built from TRBV12-3 or TRBV12-4 and TRBJ1-3; D is perhaps TRBD1 (6 bases). There are 19 residues in the CDR3. V lost 6 bases to trimming and J lost 0 bases, with 24 bases between them. CDR3 protein: CASRGLGPVGANSGNTIYF. The CDR3 nucleotides are TGTGCCAGCAGGGGCCTAGGTCCCGTGGGGGCCAACTCTGGAAACACCATATATTTT.

This clonotype came up a few times. This rearrangement joins TRBV12-3 or TRBV12-4 to TRBJ2-7; 9 bases line up with TRBD2. The CDR3 is made up of 14 amino acids. V shed 6 bases, J shed 3 bases, and the junction held 6 bases outside the gene matches. This CDR3 is CASRLAGSIYEQYF. Written as DNA, the CDR3 is TGTGCCAGCAGACTAGCGGGTTCGATCTACGAGCAGTACTTC.

This clonotype was seen a few times. The chain links TRBV20-1 to TRBJ2-7; TRBD2 agrees at 9 bases. The CDR3 is 18 amino acids. Germline V gives CDR1 DFQATT, CDR2 SNEGSKA (reference sequence). V lost 0 bases, J lost 0 bases, and 12 bases stayed unmatched. CDR3 in amino acids: CSARDPGLAIVSSYEQYF. The DNA for the CDR3 is TGCAGTGCTAGAGATCCGGGACTAGCCATTGTCAGCTCCTACGAGCAGTACTTC.

In nucleotides, the CDR3 is TGTGCCACAGTAGAAGGGATATTTAGCACAGATACGCAGTATTTT. Translation: CATVEGIFSTDTQYF. The J gene is TRBJ2-3, the V gene TRBV12-3 or TRBV12-4, with D hard to call. The CDR3 consists of 15 residues. Trimming shortened V by 10 bases and J by 0 bases, and 17 bases separated the two germline ends.

V gene TRBV12-3 or TRBV12-4 combines with J gene TRBJ2-7; D could derive from TRBD1 or TRBD2 (5 bases each). Trimming left V 6 bases short and J 4 bases short, with 16 bases between. The CDR3 is 14 residues long. In DNA, the CDR3 is TGTGCCAGCAGCCGCGCCGGGACGGGATACGAGCAGTACTTC. Its protein is CASSRAGTGYEQYF.